Listed below are T cell receptor beta chains from one sample, sequenced in a study of CD8+ T cells in alopecia areata. TCRdb's table, derived via immunoSEQ multiplex PCR, lists solely in-frame clones and lacks some. Among 100,000 to 150,000 clones listed, roughly 69% were seen once. Sequences were obtained from CD4+ T cells sorted from blood. These receptors came from a human donor in good health. CDR3s include the opening cysteine and the closing phenylalanine or tryptophan. A D gene is named only where the DNA matches it firmly. Where a row states a size, it is once, few, many or the class of an expanded clone; other rows omit it.

CDR3 protein,CDR3 DNA,V gene,D gene,J gene,clone size
CAWRSGLYSNQPQHF,TGTGCCTGGAGATCGGGACTTTATAGCAATCAGCCCCAGCATTTT,TRBV30,-,TRBJ1-5,-
CASSWEGTGYGYTF,TGTGCCAGCAGTTGGGAGGGGACAGGTTATGGCTACACCTTC,TRBV6-5,TRBD1,TRBJ1-2,-
CASSFRGGVGNQPQHF,TGTGCCAGCAGTTTTCGAGGGGGAGTGGGCAATCAGCCCCAGCATTTT,TRBV2,-,TRBJ1-5,few
CASSPKRTSGGPTDF,TGTGCCAGCAGCCCGAAACGGACTAGCGGGGGCCCCACGGACTTC,TRBV11-1,TRBD2,TRBJ2-5,-
CASSYQGLSNQPQHF,TGTGCCAGCAGTTACCAGGGTCTTAGCAATCAGCCCCAGCATTTT,TRBV6-6,-,TRBJ1-5,-
CASSSRLAGGTDTQYF,TGCGCCAGCAGCTCTAGACTAGCGGGGGGCACAGATACGCAGTATTTT,TRBV5-1,TRBD2,TRBJ2-3,-
CASSPAGGRNTEAFF,TGTGCCAGCAGTCCCGCCGGGGGACGGAACACTGAAGCTTTCTTT,TRBV6-5,-,TRBJ1-1,-
CASSPPRQGANYGYTF,TGTGCCAGCAGCCCCCCCCGACAGGGGGCTAACTATGGCTACACCTTC,TRBV9,TRBD1,TRBJ1-2,few
CASSQALRPGHLSNQPQHF,TGCGCCAGCAGTCAAGCATTGCGTCCGGGACACCTTAGCAATCAGCCCCAGCATTTT,TRBV23-1,-,TRBJ1-5,-
CASSRQGGGYTF,TGTGCCAGTAGCCGACAAGGAGGCGGCTACACCTTC,TRBV19,-,TRBJ1-2,-
CAWARGYDNEQFF,TGTGCCTGGGCCCGGGGGTACGACAATGAGCAGTTCTTC,TRBV30,-,TRBJ2-1,-
CASSLFPDTDEAFF,TGCGCCAGCAGCTTGTTCCCGGACACCGATGAAGCTTTCTTT,TRBV5-1,-,TRBJ1-1,-
CSVRGQETQYF,TGCAGTGTGAGGGGCCAAGAGACCCAGTACTTC,TRBV20-1,-,TRBJ2-5,few
CSVDYADEQFF,TGCAGCGTTGATTACGCGGATGAGCAGTTCTTC,TRBV29-1,-,TRBJ2-1,-
CASSIAAPGGYNEQFF,TGTGCCAGTAGTATAGCGGCCCCGGGGGGTTACAATGAGCAGTTCTTC,TRBV19,TRBD2,TRBJ2-1,once
CASSVQEAWNTEAFF,TGTGCCAGCAGTGTACAGGAGGCCTGGAACACTGAAGCTTTCTTT,TRBV2,-,TRBJ1-1,-
CASSHETSGGYNEQFF,TGCGCCAGCAGCCATGAGACTAGCGGGGGCTACAATGAGCAGTTCTTC,TRBV4-1,TRBD2,TRBJ2-1,-
CSVVLAGGNTGELFF,TGCAGCGTTGTTCTCGCGGGGGGTAACACCGGGGAGCTGTTTTTT,TRBV29-1,TRBD2,TRBJ2-2,-
CSAGGRNQPQHF,TGCAGCGCCGGAGGTAGGAATCAGCCCCAGCATTTT,TRBV29-1,-,TRBJ1-5,-
CASSYPSDRPYEQYF,TGTGCCAGCAGTTACCCTTCAGACAGACCCTACGAGCAGTACTTC,TRBV6-5,-,TRBJ2-7,-
CASSSMGTGELFF,TGTGCCAGCAGCTCTATGGGCACCGGGGAGCTGTTTTTT,TRBV2,-,TRBJ2-2,-
CASSLERRYTGELFF,TGTGCCAGCAGTTTAGAACGTCGGTACACCGGGGAGCTGTTTTTT,TRBV28,-,TRBJ2-2,-
CASGTGGSTEAFF,TGTGCCAGCGGCACAGGGGGGTCCACTGAAGCTTTCTTT,TRBV28,TRBD1,TRBJ1-1,-
CAWAGGTRGFAGELFF,TGTGCCTGGGCTGGGGGGACTAGAGGTTTCGCCGGGGAGCTGTTTTTT,TRBV30,TRBD2,TRBJ2-2,-
CASSRLNTEAFF,TGCGCCAGCTCCAGGCTTAACACTGAAGCTTTCTTT,TRBV10-2,-,TRBJ1-1,-
CAWAAGQGSGNQPQHF,TGTGCCTGGGCGGCGGGACAGGGTTCCGGGAATCAGCCCCAGCATTTT,TRBV30,TRBD1,TRBJ1-5,-
CSAKGTGLFF,TGCAGTGCCAAGGGTACAGGGCTCTTCTTC,TRBV20-1,-,TRBJ2-1,many
CASRKIEGQNYNEQFF,TGTGCCAGCAGAAAAATCGAGGGACAGAACTACAATGAGCAGTTCTTC,TRBV7-9,TRBD1,TRBJ2-1,-
CASSLREGKDSPLHF,TGTGCCAGCAGCTTAAGGGAGGGGAAGGATTCACCCCTCCACTTT,TRBV7-8,-,TRBJ1-6,medium-sized
CASSPNMVRNTEAFF,TGTGCCAGCAGCCCGAACATGGTACGGAACACTGAAGCTTTCTTT,TRBV11-1,-,TRBJ1-1,-
CASSLGGGLPHNEQFF,TGTGCCAGCAGCTTGGGTGGGGGCCTACCGCACAATGAGCAGTTCTTC,TRBV5-4,-,TRBJ2-1,once
CSVLDRGEGKLFF,TGCAGCGTCCTGGACAGGGGAGAGGGAAAACTGTTTTTT,TRBV29-1,TRBD1,TRBJ1-4,-
CATKGPEETQYF,TGTGCCACGAAGGGCCCCGAAGAGACCCAGTACTTC,TRBV15,-,TRBJ2-5,few
CSVYTGELFF,TGCAGTGTTTACACCGGGGAGCTGTTTTTT,TRBV20-1,-,TRBJ2-2,few
CAWSVQGSAEAFF,TGTGCCTGGAGTGTCCAGGGAAGCGCTGAAGCTTTCTTT,TRBV30,-,TRBJ1-1,-
CASRTSGANVLTF,TGTGCCAGCAGAACCTCTGGGGCCAACGTCCTGACTTTC,TRBV28,-,TRBJ2-6,-
CASSLAGHSYEQYF,TGTGCCAGCAGCTTGGCTGGCCACTCCTACGAGCAGTACTTC,TRBV5-5,-,TRBJ2-7,-
CASARDYTEAFF,TGTGCTAGTGCCAGGGATTACACTGAAGCTTTCTTT,TRBV12-5,-,TRBJ1-1,-
CSVERQGRYEQYF,TGCAGCGTTGAACGCCAGGGCAGGTACGAGCAGTACTTC,TRBV29-1,-,TRBJ2-7,few
CASSLSQGRILF,TGTGCCAGCAGTTTATCACAGGGGCGGATCCTCTTC,TRBV27,TRBD1,TRBJ1-2,once
CARCSVKSHYGYTF,TGTGCCAGGTGCTCCGTAAAGTCTCACTATGGCTACACCTTC,TRBV6-4,-,TRBJ1-2,-
CASSLDLSGELFF,TGTGCCAGCAGCCTTGACCTGTCCGGGGAGCTGTTTTTT,TRBV7-7,-,TRBJ2-2,-
CAWSLPGTGLYEQYF,TGTGCCTGGAGTCTCCCCGGGACAGGGCTCTACGAGCAGTACTTC,TRBV30,TRBD1,TRBJ2-7,-
CASSPPTLLSEGTEAFF,TGTGCCAGCAGCCCCCCGACCCTCCTGTCGGAGGGCACTGAAGCTTTCTTT,TRBV7-9,-,TRBJ1-1,-
CASSLHLQSMRADTQYF,TGTGCCAGCAGTCTGCATCTACAGAGTATGAGGGCAGATACGCAGTATTTT,TRBV7-2,-,TRBJ2-3,-
CASSPTRGSVHEQYF,TGTGCCAGCAGTCCGACGCGGGGCTCGGTACACGAGCAGTACTTC,TRBV7-2,-,TRBJ2-7,-
CAWSHRPTRQETQYF,TGTGCCTGGAGTCATAGACCGACCCGACAAGAGACCCAGTACTTC,TRBV30,-,TRBJ2-5,few
CASSLREGSPLHF,TGTGCCAGCAGCTTACGGGAGGGTTCACCCCTCCACTTT,TRBV7-9,-,TRBJ1-6,-
CASPGQAGTEAFF,TGTGCCTCTCCAGGACAGGCGGGAACTGAAGCTTTCTTT,TRBV30,TRBD1,TRBJ1-1,-
CASTTSSARYNEQFF,TGTGCCAGCACCACATCTAGCGCGAGGTACAATGAGCAGTTCTTC,TRBV7-2,-,TRBJ2-1,few
CSVASGAGERTDTQYF,TGCAGCGTTGCCAGCGGCGCGGGGGAAAGGACAGATACGCAGTATTTT,TRBV29-1,TRBD2,TRBJ2-3,-
CASSVSSGELFF,TGTGCCAGCAGTGTATCGTCCGGGGAGCTGTTTTTT,TRBV2,-,TRBJ2-2,-
CASTRDSSHTQYF,TGTGCCAGCACGCGGGACTCCTCCCATACGCAGTATTTT,TRBV9,-,TRBJ2-3,-
CASSLVLGQGGNTQYF,TGTGCCAGCAGCTTAGTATTAGGACAGGGGGGAAATACGCAGTATTTT,TRBV7-2,TRBD1,TRBJ2-3,-
CASRGTGAYEQYF,TGTGCCAGCAGGGGGACAGGGGCCTACGAGCAGTACTTC,TRBV27,TRBD1,TRBJ2-7,-
CSVEEGLASQYF,TGCAGCGTTGAGGAGGGCCTAGCTAGTCAGTACTTC,TRBV29-1,-,TRBJ2-5,-
CASSDRGNQPQHF,TGTGCCAGCAGTGACCGGGGCAATCAGCCCCAGCATTTT,TRBV2,-,TRBJ1-5,once
CASSLNTGEAGELFF,TGCGCCAGCAGCTTGAACACAGGGGAAGCCGGGGAGCTGTTTTTT,TRBV5-1,TRBD1,TRBJ2-2,few
CASSLGGTGNSNEQYF,TGTGCCAGCAGCTTGGGTGGGACAGGGAACTCCAACGAGCAGTACTTC,TRBV5-4,TRBD1,TRBJ2-7,-